The rows below give T cell receptor beta chains drawn from one sample of a study of Graves' ophthalmopathy and Graves' hyperthyroidism. TCRdb ran MiXCR on the multiplex PCR reads and lists one entry per CDR3 protein. Here the sample spans more than 300,000 distinct CDR3 sequences, 15% being singletons. The sequencing input was peripheral blood. These receptors all stem from a woman under 30 with stable Graves' hyperthyroidism. Both conserved end residues are trimmed from each CDR3. Clone size is stated in some rows and not others, as once, few, many or a class when expanded.

j_gene: TRBJ1-2; v_gene: TRBV12-3/TRBV12-4; abundance: many; CDR3aa: ASSLRSGTNYGYT
j_gene: TRBJ2-5; v_gene: TRBV18; abundance: NA; CDR3aa: ASSPRVGLEQETQY
j_gene: TRBJ2-5; v_gene: TRBV12-3/TRBV12-4; abundance: many; CDR3aa: ASRSSGGQETQY
j_gene: TRBJ1-1; v_gene: TRBV29-1; abundance: many; CDR3aa: SVSDGNTEAF
j_gene: TRBJ2-7; v_gene: TRBV6-1; abundance: many; CDR3aa: ASFSGSAYEQY
j_gene: TRBJ2-7; v_gene: TRBV15; abundance: many; CDR3aa: ATRAGASYEQY
j_gene: TRBJ1-2; v_gene: TRBV7-2; abundance: many; CDR3aa: ASSPRQGYGYT
j_gene: TRBJ2-4; v_gene: TRBV7-8; abundance: many; CDR3aa: ASSSWGGTSAKNIQY
j_gene: TRBJ1-5; v_gene: TRBV18; abundance: few; CDR3aa: ASSSGTVLNQPQH
j_gene: TRBJ2-7; v_gene: TRBV5-1; abundance: many; CDR3aa: ASSFRGQVTYEQY
j_gene: TRBJ1-2; v_gene: TRBV19; abundance: many; CDR3aa: ASSIDGTAFYGYT
j_gene: TRBJ2-7; v_gene: TRBV6-2/TRBV6-3; abundance: many; CDR3aa: ASRGYEQY
j_gene: TRBJ2-2; v_gene: TRBV12-3/TRBV12-4; abundance: many; CDR3aa: ASSSWTGSGELF
j_gene: TRBJ1-3; v_gene: TRBV13; abundance: NA; CDR3aa: ASSGMFRDRGSGNTIY
j_gene: TRBJ1-6; v_gene: TRBV6-5; abundance: many; CDR3aa: ASSYSRQDLNSYNSPLH
j_gene: TRBJ2-2; v_gene: TRBV7-3; abundance: many; CDR3aa: ASSLTLTRGRTGELF
j_gene: TRBJ1-2; v_gene: TRBV5-1; abundance: NA; CDR3aa: ASSLEGVFGYT
j_gene: TRBJ1-1; v_gene: TRBV7-2; abundance: NA; CDR3aa: ASSATGWGTEAF
j_gene: TRBJ2-2; v_gene: TRBV12-5; abundance: many; CDR3aa: ASGPGTQGGGELF
j_gene: TRBJ2-7; v_gene: TRBV11-2; abundance: many; CDR3aa: ASSLDRVEGSEQY
j_gene: TRBJ1-1; v_gene: TRBV19; abundance: many; CDR3aa: ASTRRSVYEAF
j_gene: TRBJ1-1; v_gene: TRBV12-5; abundance: many; CDR3aa: ASGPGQGNTEAF
j_gene: TRBJ1-1; v_gene: TRBV2; abundance: many; CDR3aa: ASTTGRTEAF
j_gene: TRBJ2-7; v_gene: TRBV6-1; abundance: few; CDR3aa: ASSARQGRNYEQY
j_gene: TRBJ1-5; v_gene: TRBV7-6; abundance: few; CDR3aa: ASSPGVEGEDQPQH
j_gene: TRBJ1-1; v_gene: TRBV7-4; abundance: many; CDR3aa: ASSFEGVGTFNTEAF
j_gene: TRBJ1-5; v_gene: TRBV6-5; abundance: many; CDR3aa: ASSYLGRGGGFGDQPQH
j_gene: TRBJ1-1; v_gene: TRBV11-2; abundance: many; CDR3aa: ASSLRGWGLGEAF